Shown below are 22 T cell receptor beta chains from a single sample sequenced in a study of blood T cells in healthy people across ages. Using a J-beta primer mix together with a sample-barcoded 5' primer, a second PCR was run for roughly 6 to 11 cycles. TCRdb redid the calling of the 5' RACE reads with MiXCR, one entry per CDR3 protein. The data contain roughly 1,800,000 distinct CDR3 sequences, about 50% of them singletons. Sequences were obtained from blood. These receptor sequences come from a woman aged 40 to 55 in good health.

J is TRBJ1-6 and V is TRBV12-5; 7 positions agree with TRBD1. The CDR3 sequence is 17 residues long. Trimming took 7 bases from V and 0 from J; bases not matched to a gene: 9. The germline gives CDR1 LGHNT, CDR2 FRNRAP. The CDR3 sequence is CASALRQGPSYNSPLHF. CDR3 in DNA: TGTGCTAGTGCCCTTCGACAGGGACCCTCCTATAATTCACCCCTCCACTTT.

CDR3 nucleotides: TGTGCCAGCAGCACTTCGACAGGGACCAAGGAGACCCAGTACTTC. It yields the protein CASSTSTGTKETQYF. V is TRBV11-2 and J is TRBJ2-5; 7 bases fit TRBD1. The CDR3 is 15 residues long. Trimming cost V 5 bases and J 5 bases; bases outside gene matches: 11. The germline CDR1 and CDR2 sequences are SGHAT and FQNNGV.

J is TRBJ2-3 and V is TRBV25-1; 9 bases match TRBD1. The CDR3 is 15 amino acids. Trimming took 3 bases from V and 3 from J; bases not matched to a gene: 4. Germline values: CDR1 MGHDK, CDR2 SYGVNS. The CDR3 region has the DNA TGTGCCAGCAGTGACGGACAGGGGCTAACAGATACGCAGTATTTT. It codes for CASSDGQGLTDTQYF.

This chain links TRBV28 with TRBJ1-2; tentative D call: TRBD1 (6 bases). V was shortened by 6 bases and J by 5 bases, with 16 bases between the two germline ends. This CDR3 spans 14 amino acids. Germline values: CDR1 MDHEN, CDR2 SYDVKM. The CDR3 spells CASRGGGRGYGYTF. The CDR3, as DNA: TGTGCCAGCAGGGGCGGGGGGCGAGGATATGGCTACACCTTC.

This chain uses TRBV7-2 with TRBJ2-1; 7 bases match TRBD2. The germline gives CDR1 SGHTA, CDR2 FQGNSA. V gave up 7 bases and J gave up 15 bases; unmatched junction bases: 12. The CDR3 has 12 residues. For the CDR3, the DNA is TGTGCCAGCAAAGGGGAGGGCTCTGCTTGGTTCTTC. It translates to CASKGEGSAWFF.

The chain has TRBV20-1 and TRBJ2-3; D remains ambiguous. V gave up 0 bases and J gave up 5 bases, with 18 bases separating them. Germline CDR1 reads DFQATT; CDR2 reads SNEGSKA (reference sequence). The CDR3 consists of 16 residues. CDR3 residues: CSARDQTLGILDTQYF. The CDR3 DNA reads TGCAGTGCTAGAGACCAAACGCTAGGAATTCTAGATACGCAGTATTTT.

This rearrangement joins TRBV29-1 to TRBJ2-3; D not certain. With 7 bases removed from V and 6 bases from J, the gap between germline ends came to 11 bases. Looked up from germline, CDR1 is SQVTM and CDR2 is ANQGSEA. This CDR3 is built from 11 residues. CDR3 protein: CSAVRVDTQYF. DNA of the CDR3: TGCAGCGCCGTAAGGGTGGATACGCAGTATTTT.

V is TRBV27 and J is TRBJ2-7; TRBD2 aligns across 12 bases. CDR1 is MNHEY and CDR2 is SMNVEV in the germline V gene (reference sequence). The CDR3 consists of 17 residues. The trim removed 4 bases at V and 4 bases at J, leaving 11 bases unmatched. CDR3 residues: CASSSIRTSGDLYEQYF. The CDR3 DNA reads TGTGCCAGCAGTTCTATACGGACTAGCGGGGATTTGTACGAGCAGTACTTC.

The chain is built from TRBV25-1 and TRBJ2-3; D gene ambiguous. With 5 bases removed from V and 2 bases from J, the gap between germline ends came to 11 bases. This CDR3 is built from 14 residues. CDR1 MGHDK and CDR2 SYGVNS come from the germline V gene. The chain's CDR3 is CASSPARATDTQYF. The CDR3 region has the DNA TGTGCCAGCAGTCCTGCCAGAGCCACAGATACGCAGTATTTT.

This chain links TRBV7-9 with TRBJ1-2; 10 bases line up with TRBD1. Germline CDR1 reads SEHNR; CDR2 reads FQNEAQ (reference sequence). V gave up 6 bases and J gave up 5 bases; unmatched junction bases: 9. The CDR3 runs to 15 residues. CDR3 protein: CASSESRDRGYGYTF. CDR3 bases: TGTGCCAGCAGTGAGTCCCGGGACAGGGGATATGGCTACACCTTC.

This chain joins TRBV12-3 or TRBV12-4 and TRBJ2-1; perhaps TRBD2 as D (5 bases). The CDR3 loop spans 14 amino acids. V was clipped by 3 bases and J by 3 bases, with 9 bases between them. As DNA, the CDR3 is TGTGCCAGCAGTTTGGTAGCGCGCTACAATGAGCAGTTCTTC. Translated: CASSLVARYNEQFF.

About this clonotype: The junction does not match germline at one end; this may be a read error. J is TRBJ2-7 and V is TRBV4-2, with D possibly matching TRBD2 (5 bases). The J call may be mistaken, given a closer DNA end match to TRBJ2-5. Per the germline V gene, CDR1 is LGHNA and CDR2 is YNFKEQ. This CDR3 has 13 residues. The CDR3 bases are TGTGCCCGCAGCCAAGGGAGCGAAGAGACCCAGTACTTC. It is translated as CARSQGSEETQYF.

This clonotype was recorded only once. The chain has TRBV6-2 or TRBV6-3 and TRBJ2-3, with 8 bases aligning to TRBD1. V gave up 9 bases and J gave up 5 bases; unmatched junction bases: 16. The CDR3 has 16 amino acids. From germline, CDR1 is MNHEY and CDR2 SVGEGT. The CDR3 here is CASRIAGTGPVDTQYF. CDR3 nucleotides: TGTGCCAGTAGGATCGCCGGGACAGGTCCTGTAGATACGCAGTATTTT.

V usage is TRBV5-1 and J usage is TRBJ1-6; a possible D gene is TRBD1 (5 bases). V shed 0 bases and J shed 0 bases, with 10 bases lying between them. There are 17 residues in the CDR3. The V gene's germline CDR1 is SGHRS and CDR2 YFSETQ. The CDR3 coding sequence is TGCGCCAGCAGCTTGGCAGGGCAGAGCTCCTATAATTCACCCCTCCACTTT. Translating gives CASSLAGQSSYNSPLHF.

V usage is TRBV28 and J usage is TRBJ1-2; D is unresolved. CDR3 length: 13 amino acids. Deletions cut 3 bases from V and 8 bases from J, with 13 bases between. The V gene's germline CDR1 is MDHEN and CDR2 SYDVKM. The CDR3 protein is CASSFTDPRGYTF. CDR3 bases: TGTGCCAGCAGTTTCACGGACCCGAGGGGCTACACCTTC.

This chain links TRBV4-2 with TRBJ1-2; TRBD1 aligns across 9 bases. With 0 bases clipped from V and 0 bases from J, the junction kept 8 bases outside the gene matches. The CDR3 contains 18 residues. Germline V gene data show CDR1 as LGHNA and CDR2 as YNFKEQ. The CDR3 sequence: CASSQDLAGQGANYGYTF. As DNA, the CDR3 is TGTGCCAGCAGCCAAGATCTTGCGGGACAGGGCGCTAACTATGGCTACACCTTC.

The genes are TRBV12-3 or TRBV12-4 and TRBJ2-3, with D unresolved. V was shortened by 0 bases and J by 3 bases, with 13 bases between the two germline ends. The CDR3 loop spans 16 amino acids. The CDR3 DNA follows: TGTGCCAGCAGTTTAGCGCTGGGGATAGTGACAGATACGCAGTATTTT. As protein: CASSLALGIVTDTQYF.

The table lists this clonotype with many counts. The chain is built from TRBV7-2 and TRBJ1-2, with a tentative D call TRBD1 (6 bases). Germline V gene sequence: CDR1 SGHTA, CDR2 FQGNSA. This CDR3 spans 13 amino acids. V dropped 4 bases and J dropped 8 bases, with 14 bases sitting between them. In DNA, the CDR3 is TGTGCCAGCAGCTCGACTGGGGGCGGGGGCTACACCTTC. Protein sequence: CASSSTGGGGYTF.

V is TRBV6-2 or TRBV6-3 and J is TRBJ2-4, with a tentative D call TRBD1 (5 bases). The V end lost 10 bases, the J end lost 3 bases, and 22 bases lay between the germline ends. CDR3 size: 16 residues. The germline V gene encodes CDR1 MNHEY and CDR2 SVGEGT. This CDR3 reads CANSYSQGLGKNIQYF. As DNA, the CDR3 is TGTGCCAACTCGTATTCGCAGGGTCTAGGCAAAAACATTCAGTACTTC.

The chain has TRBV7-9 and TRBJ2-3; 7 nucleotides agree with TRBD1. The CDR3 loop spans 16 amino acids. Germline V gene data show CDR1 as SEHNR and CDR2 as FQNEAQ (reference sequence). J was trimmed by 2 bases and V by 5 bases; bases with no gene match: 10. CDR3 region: CASSPSGTAPTDTQYF. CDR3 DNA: TGTGCCAGCAGCCCTTCCGGGACAGCCCCCACAGATACGCAGTATTTT.

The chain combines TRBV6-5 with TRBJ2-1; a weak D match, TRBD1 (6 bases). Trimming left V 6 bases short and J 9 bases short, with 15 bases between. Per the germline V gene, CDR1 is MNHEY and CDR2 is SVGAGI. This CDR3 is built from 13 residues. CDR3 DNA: TGTGCCAGCAGAGGGGGAGCTGGGCGTGAGCAGTTCTTC. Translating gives CASRGGAGREQFF.

The CDR3 DNA reads TGTGCCAGCAGCCGTACCTTCAGGACTAGCGGGAGACTGCATGAGCAGTTCTTC. This gives the protein CASSRTFRTSGRLHEQFF. The genes are TRBV7-2 and TRBJ2-1; 13 positions match TRBD2. J lost 8 bases, V lost 5 bases, and 15 bases had no gene match. CDR3 size: 18 residues. Germline V gene lookup returns CDR1 SGHTA and CDR2 FQGNSA.